This T cell receptor beta chain was identified during a study of radiation and T cells in renal cell carcinoma. Data came from immunoSEQ multiplex PCR; TCRdb stores just in-frame clones and leaves some out. The sample lists 13,000 to 15,000 clones; around two thirds were seen once. As for treatment: treatment-naive control, cytoreductive nephrectomy. Control tumors came from treatment-naive patients without prior radiation. The tumor was a clear cell renal cell carcinoma. This CDR3 region has 15 residues. Trimming at V came to 2 bases and at J to 4 bases, leaving 4 bases not matched to a gene. Looked up from germline, CDR1 is SGHTA and CDR2 is FQGNSA.

Material: tumor tissue, obtained from a patient whose treatment was nephrectomy without radiotherapy. V usage is TRBV7-2 and J usage is TRBJ2-1; 8 bases line up with TRBD2. The TCR sequence derives from a man between 60 and 70 years old with renal cell carcinoma. In DNA form, the CDR3 reads TGTGCCAGCAGCTTATCGGCTAGCGGGTACAATGAGCAGTTCTTC. Its translation is CASSLSASGYNEQFF.